Shown below are 20 T cell receptor beta chains from a single sample sequenced in a study of blood T cell repertoires in COVID-19 (TCRdb year 2020). The library was generated by the immunoSEQ multiplex PCR assay. Sourced from immuneACCESS, this table was stored by TCRdb with only in-frame sequences that have V and J called. A share of the clones is absent; for the studies checked, an unresolved V gene accounts for under half, and the remainder has no known explanation. The sample contains about 210,000 clones, about 88% of them found a single time. 4% to 6% of the sample is in the top ten clones. The specimen was peripheral blood. These receptors originate from a woman in her forties with acute or convalescent COVID-19.

The chain couples TRBV25-1 to TRBJ1-6; D may be TRBD1 (5 bases). The ends were cut back, 5 bases at V and 9 bases at J, with 8 bases in the middle. Germline V gene sequence: CDR1 MGHDK, CDR2 SYGVNS. The CDR3 runs to 12 residues. The CDR3 sequence: CASSWTISPLHF. The CDR3 DNA sequence: TGTGCCAGCAGTTGGACAATTTCACCCCTCCACTTT.

This chain links TRBV6-2 or TRBV6-3 with TRBJ1-1, with 7 bases aligning to TRBD1. Germline CDR1 is MNHEY and CDR2 is SVGEGT. The CDR3 runs to 15 residues. V lost 6 bases and J lost 8; bases outside the gene matches: 15. DNA of the CDR3: TGTGCCAGCAGCCAACCTTGGACAGGCGGACAGGAAGCTTTCTTT. Protein product: CASSQPWTGGQEAFF.

V gene TRBV5-1 combines with J gene TRBJ2-7, with 8 bases identical to TRBD2. The CDR3 covers 15 residues. The germline V gene encodes CDR1 SGHRS and CDR2 YFSETQ. J was trimmed by 2 bases and V by 4 bases; bases with no gene match: 8. The CDR3 DNA sequence: TGCGCCAGCAGCATAGGACTAGCCGGTACCTACGAGCAGTACGTC. It specifies CASSIGLAGTYEQYV.

The gene calls are TRBV30 and TRBJ1-1; the D gene is possibly TRBD1 (5 bases). The V gene lost 1 base and the J gene lost 3 bases, with 6 bases spanning the gap. The CDR3 runs 12 residues. Germline V gene data show CDR1 as GTSNPN and CDR2 as SVGIG (reference sequence). CDR3 in DNA: TGTGCCTGGAGTGGGGGGGACACTGAAGCTTTCTTT. Its translation: CAWSGGDTEAFF.

This chain links TRBV29-1 with TRBJ1-1, with TRBD1 identical over 9 bases. Trimming took 6 bases from V and 4 from J; bases not matched to a gene: 3. In germline, CDR1 is SQVTM, CDR2 ANQGSEA. The CDR3 runs 12 residues. Here the CDR3 reads CSVETGGTEAFF. The CDR3, as DNA: TGCAGCGTAGAGACAGGGGGCACTGAAGCTTTCTTT.

The chain carries TRBV21-1 and TRBJ2-7; the table names TRBD1, a call not compared with the DNA. TRBV21-1 is given as a pseudogene. The CDR3 runs to 13 residues. Here the CDR3 reads CASSKDRGREQYV. The CDR3 bases are TGTGCCAGCAGCAAGGACAGGGGGCGCGAGCAGTACGTC.

This clone was seen once. The chain combines TRBV5-1 with TRBJ1-4; 8 bases match TRBD1. The V gene's germline CDR1 is SGHRS and CDR2 YFSETQ. V shed 4 bases and J 8 bases; nucleotides not matched to a gene: 7. This CDR3 spans 14 amino acids. For the CDR3, the DNA is TGCGCCAGCAGCCAAAGGACAGGGTGGGAAAAACTGTTTTTT. Protein product: CASSQRTGWEKLFF.

This chain uses TRBV30 with TRBJ1-1; unclear D gene. The V gene lost 2 bases and the J gene lost 5 bases, with 15 bases spanning the gap. The CDR3 runs to 14 residues. Germline V gene data show CDR1 as GTSNPN and CDR2 as SVGIG (reference sequence). In nucleotides, the CDR3 is TGTGCCTGGAGTCGGTCGGGATTGAGTACTGAAGCTTTCTTT. This translates into CAWSRSGLSTEAFF.

The chain recombines TRBV2 with TRBJ2-3; 10 bases fit TRBD1. Unmatched junction bases numbered 5, after V lost 0 bases and J lost 2 bases. The CDR3 is 17 residues long. The V gene's germline CDR1 is SNHLY and CDR2 FYNNEI. This chain's CDR3 is CASSEAGGTGDTDTQYF. DNA for the CDR3: TGTGCCAGCAGTGAAGCTGGCGGGACAGGGGACACAGATACGCAGTATTTT. Combining the CDR3 with reference TRBV2 and TRBJ2-3 gives the whole variable domain EPEVTQTPSHQVTQMGQEVILRCVPISNHLYFYWYRQILGQKVEFLVSFYNNEISEKSEIFDDQFSVERPDGSNFTLKIRSTKLEDSAMYFCASSEAGGTGDTDTQYFGPGTRLTVL.

The V and J genes are TRBV18 and TRBJ2-2; 7 nucleotides match TRBD1. The length of the CDR3 is 17 residues. V lost 6 bases to trimming and J lost 4 bases; unmatched junction nucleotides: 14. In germline, CDR1 is KGHSH, CDR2 LQKENI. Here the CDR3 reads CASSATGRGRTTGELFF. DNA for the CDR3: TGTGCCAGCTCGGCGACAGGGAGAGGTCGGACCACCGGGGAGCTGTTTTTT.

The chain joins TRBV11-2 to TRBJ2-1; TRBD1 matches at 9 bases. The CDR3 length is 16 residues. After removal of 5 bases from V and 6 bases from J, the junction contained 11 bases not matched to a gene. The V gene's germline CDR1 is SGHAT and CDR2 FQNNGV. The CDR3 DNA reads TGTGCCAGCAGCCCAATCCGGGACAGGGCGGGCAATGAGCAGTTCTTC. This translates into CASSPIRDRAGNEQFF.

This rearrangement joins TRBV6-6 to TRBJ1-6; D ambiguous. V gave up 4 bases and J gave up 0 bases, with 10 bases separating them. CDR3 size: 16 residues. In germline, CDR1 is MNHNY, CDR2 SVGAGI (reference sequence). The CDR3 spells CASSSRGSSYNSPLHF. Written as DNA, the CDR3 is TGTGCCAGCAGTTCCCGCGGGAGCTCCTATAATTCACCCCTCCACTTT.

This sequence joins TRBV18 and TRBJ1-5, with 10 nucleotides matching TRBD1. CDR1 and CDR2 (germline): KGHSH, LQKENI. V shed 5 bases, J shed 6 bases, and the junction held 4 bases outside the gene matches. The CDR3 length is 14 residues. The CDR3 nucleotides are TGTGCCAGCTCAACCGGGACAGGGGTTCAGCCCCAGCATTTT. Its translation is CASSTGTGVQPQHF.

This chain joins TRBV5-6 and TRBJ2-3; the D is unclear. The V end lost 2 bases, the J end lost 7 bases, and 14 bases lay between the germline ends. This CDR3 has 14 amino acids. Germline-derived CDR1 and CDR2 are SGHDT and YYEEEE. CDR3 sequence (DNA): TGTGCCAGCAGCTTCTCCCAAAAAGCGTATACGCAGTATTTT. Protein sequence: CASSFSQKAYTQYF.

The chain recombines TRBV7-9 with TRBJ1-4; 7 bases line up with TRBD1. The V gene's germline CDR1 is SEHNR and CDR2 FQNEAQ (reference sequence). V gave up 4 bases and J gave up 5 bases; unmatched junction bases: 19. The CDR3 runs to 19 residues. The CDR3 loop reads CASSSPRQGRYNWNEKLFF. Here the CDR3 DNA reads TGTGCCAGCAGCTCGCCCCGACAGGGAAGATACAACTGGAATGAAAAACTGTTTTTT.

The genes are TRBV29-1 and TRBJ1-2; 7 positions match TRBD1. V shed 7 bases, J shed 2 bases, and the junction held 4 bases outside the gene matches. From germline, CDR1 is SQVTM and CDR2 ANQGSEA. The CDR3 length is 12 residues. CDR3 nucleotides: TGCAGCGGTCAACAGGGGAACTATGGCTACACCTTC. Translating it yields CSGQQGNYGYTF.

The V gene is TRBV2, the J gene TRBJ2-1; 9 nucleotides line up with TRBD2. The V and J ends lost 10 bases and 4 bases, in that order; junction bases with no gene match: 5. The CDR3 is 13 residues long. Looked up from germline, CDR1 is SNHLY and CDR2 is FYNNEI. In nucleotides, the CDR3 is TGTGCCATCCCGGGACTAGCTTACAATGAGCAGTTCTTC. Translating it yields CAIPGLAYNEQFF.

CDR3 sequence: CASSARGGGEAFF. CDR3 bases: TGTGCCAGCAGCGCAAGGGGTGGTGGTGAAGCTTTCTTT. The V and J genes are TRBV9 and TRBJ1-1; the D gene is possibly TRBD1 (5 bases). The CDR3 has 13 amino acids. Between the trimmed V and J ends, which lost 3 bases and 7 bases, there was a span of 13 bases. CDR1 SGDLS and CDR2 YYNGEE come from the germline V gene.

The chain couples TRBV19 to TRBJ1-5, with TRBD1 matching 9 bases. The CDR3 runs 16 residues. V shed 5 bases and J 0 bases; nucleotides not matched to a gene: 5. Germline V CDR1 and CDR2: LNHDA, SQIVND (reference sequence). CDR3 region: CASSPGQGYSNQPQHF. The DNA of the CDR3 is TGTGCCAGTAGTCCGGGACAGGGTTATAGCAATCAGCCCCAGCATTTT. Combining the CDR3 with reference TRBV19 and TRBJ1-5 gives the whole variable domain DGGITQSPKYLFRKEGQNVTLSCEQNLNHDAMYWYRQDPGQGLRLIYYSQIVNDFQKGDIAEGYSVSREKKESFPLTVTSAQKNPTAFYLCASSPGQGYSNQPQHFGDGTRLSIL.

This chain connects TRBV7-2 to TRBJ1-2; the D gene is possibly TRBD1 (6 bases). V lost 5 bases to trimming and J lost 4 bases, with 14 bases between them. There are 14 residues in the CDR3. Germline lookup yields CDR1 SGHTA and CDR2 FQGNSA. The CDR3: CASSALGGGYGYTF. CDR3 in DNA: TGTGCCAGCAGCGCACTTGGGGGCGGCTATGGCTACACCTTC.